These T cell receptor beta chains were read from a single sample in a study of blood T cell repertoires in COVID-19. Clones were read by immunoSEQ multiplex PCR, and TCRdb kept only the in-frame ones, dropping some. This sample has 87,000 or so clones, with 90% found just once. The sample comprised peripheral blood. All receptors come from a man aged 18-30 years with COVID-19, enrolled during active disease. Both conserved end residues are part of each CDR3. Fields, in order: J gene, V gene, D gene, clone size, CDR3 protein, CDR3 DNA. The D gene is left open where the match is weak. Size is omitted from some rows. Given values are once, few, many or a class for expanded clones.

>TRBJ2-7|TRBV27|TRBD2|NA
CASGRGLAGPSSYEQYF
TGTGCCAGCGGCCGGGGACTAGCGGGGCCGAGCTCCTACGAGCAGTACTTC
>TRBJ1-2|TRBV11-2|TRBD1|NA
CASSPLGQGARGGYTF
TGTGCCAGCAGCCCCTTGGGACAGGGGGCGAGAGGAGGCTACACCTTC
>TRBJ2-7|TRBV19|TRBD2|NA
CASSPPGRVAGEQYF
TGTGCCAGTAGCCCCCCGGGGAGGGTCGCCGGCGAGCAGTACTTC
>TRBJ1-2|TRBV6-2/TRBV6-3|NA|NA
CASSYNPMAYGYTF
TGTGCCAGCAGTTACAATCCGATGGCCTATGGCTACACCTTC
>TRBJ1-1|TRBV11-3|NA|NA
CASSSERGTEAFF
TGTGCCAGCAGCTCCGAACGGGGCACTGAAGCTTTCTTT
>TRBJ1-5|TRBV19|TRBD1|few
CASSIVQGAPPQPQHF
TGTGCCAGTAGTATAGTTCAGGGGGCGCCTCCCCAGCCCCAGCATTTT
>TRBJ2-7|TRBV11-2|TRBD1|NA
CASSLGQGDSYEQYF
TGTGCCAGCAGCTTAGGCCAGGGGGACTCCTACGAGCAGTACTTC
>TRBJ2-7|TRBV6-2/TRBV6-3|TRBD2|NA
CASSDYPGLADYYEQYF
TGTGCCAGCAGTGACTACCCGGGACTAGCGGATTACTACGAGCAGTACTTC
>TRBJ2-1|TRBV29-1|TRBD1|NA
CSVEGTGASSYNEQFF
TGCAGCGTGGAAGGGACAGGGGCGAGCTCCTACAATGAGCAGTTCTTC
>TRBJ2-2|TRBV27|NA|NA
CASSLRPNRVIETGELFF
TGTGCCAGCAGTCTTCGACCTAACAGGGTAATTGAGACCGGGGAGCTGTTTTTT
>TRBJ2-1|TRBV29-1|NA|NA
CSVEGEGLAYNEQFF
TGCAGCGTAGAGGGGGAGGGCCTGGCCTACAATGAGCAGTTCTTC
>TRBJ2-2|TRBV6-5|TRBD1|NA
CASSNTGVNTGELFF
TGTGCCAGCAGTAACACAGGGGTCAACACCGGGGAGCTGTTTTTT
>TRBJ1-4|TRBV28|NA|NA
CASSLARGYGEKLLF
TGTGCCAGCAGCTTGGCCAGGGGATACGGCGAAAAACTGCTTTTT
>TRBJ1-2|TRBV5-6|NA|NA
CASSLGQTGYGYTF
TGTGCCAGCAGCTTGGGTCAGACGGGCTATGGCTACACCTTC
>TRBJ2-7|TRBV5-1|NA|once
CASSLVQNTREQYF
TGCGCCAGCAGCTTGGTTCAGAATACCCGCGAGCAGTACTTC
>TRBJ1-2|TRBV9|NA|once
CASSQPSGHTNYGYTF
TGTGCCAGCAGCCAACCATCCGGACACACTAACTATGGCTACACCTTC
>TRBJ2-7|TRBV29-1|NA|NA
CSVFGGSGQPHSYEQYF
TGCAGCGTTTTCGGAGGGTCGGGACAGCCCCACTCCTACGAGCAGTACTTC
>TRBJ2-7|TRBV12-5|TRBD1|NA
CASGLAKGASYEQYF
TGTGCTAGTGGTTTGGCCAAGGGGGCCTCCTACGAGCAGTACTTC
>TRBJ2-7|TRBV27|TRBD2|few
CASSPGTSGTAYEQYF
TGTGCCAGCAGTCCGGGGACTAGCGGGACTGCCTACGAGCAGTACTTC
>TRBJ2-1|TRBV9|TRBD2|once
CASSGTTGTTANEQFF
TGTGCCAGCAGCGGAACAACCGGGACTACAGCCAATGAGCAGTTCTTC
>TRBJ2-2|TRBV6-5|NA|NA
CASSSPGLWNTGELFF
TGTGCCAGCAGTTCCCCAGGGTTATGGAACACCGGGGAGCTGTTTTTT
>TRBJ2-7|TRBV19|NA|NA
CASNHPGGGTYEQYF
TGTGCCAGTAATCACCCCGGGGGAGGCACCTACGAGCAGTACTTC
>TRBJ1-2|TRBV7-8|TRBD1|NA
CASSPSRGSNYGYTF
TGTGCCAGCAGCCCTAGCAGGGGGTCTAACTATGGCTACACCTTC
>TRBJ1-2|TRBV27|NA|once
CASRGVTEYYGYTF
TGTGCCAGCAGGGGAGTTACGGAGTACTATGGCTACACCTTC
>TRBJ2-1|TRBV4-2|TRBD2|NA
CASSQEAGGSYNEQFF
TGTGCCAGCAGCCAAGAAGCGGGAGGTAGTTACAATGAGCAGTTCTTC
>TRBJ2-3|TRBV7-3|TRBD2|NA
CASSSIAGGADTQYF
TGTGCCAGCAGCTCGATAGCGGGAGGAGCAGATACGCAGTATTTT
>TRBJ2-7|TRBV28|NA|NA
CASRSTGIWEQYF
TGTGCCAGCAGGAGCACAGGGATCTGGGAGCAGTACTTC
>TRBJ2-1|TRBV9|NA|NA
CASSVGRQAKFNEQFF
TGTGCCAGCAGCGTAGGTCGACAGGCAAAGTTCAATGAGCAGTTCTTC
>TRBJ2-2|TRBV7-9|NA|once
CASKWTPNTGELFF
TGTGCCAGCAAGTGGACACCGAACACCGGGGAGCTGTTTTTT
>TRBJ1-5|TRBV5-1|TRBD1|NA
CASSSGTGGNQPQHF
TGCGCCAGCAGCTCGGGGACAGGGGGCAATCAGCCCCAGCATTTT
>TRBJ2-7|TRBV6-5|TRBD2|NA
CASRASGGSYEQYF
TGTGCCAGCAGGGCTAGCGGGGGCTCCTACGAGCAGTACTTC
>TRBJ2-1|TRBV30|NA|NA
CAWSAGQSSYNEQFF
TGTGCCTGGAGTGCCGGACAGAGCTCCTACAATGAGCAGTTCTTC
>TRBJ2-1|TRBV10-3|TRBD2|few
CAISEWTSPPPPGEQFF
TGTGCCATCAGTGAGTGGACTAGCCCGCCCCCACCAGGGGAGCAGTTCTTC
>TRBJ2-1|TRBV19|NA|NA
CASSIRATSSEQFF
TGTGCCAGTAGTATCAGGGCCACGTCTAGTGAGCAGTTCTTC
>TRBJ2-1|TRBV24-1|NA|NA
CATSDWGHYNEQFF
TGTGCCACCAGTGACTGGGGACACTACAATGAGCAGTTCTTC
>TRBJ2-2|TRBV30|NA|NA
CAWSQGYTGELFF
TGTGCCTGGAGTCAGGGATACACCGGGGAGCTGTTTTTT
>TRBJ2-2|TRBV28|NA|NA
CASSPTRGGTGELFF
TGTGCCAGCAGTCCGACTAGGGGAGGCACCGGGGAGCTGTTTTTT
>TRBJ2-7|TRBV11-2|NA|once
CASSLGSGAYEQYF
TGTGCCAGCAGCTTAGGTAGCGGAGCGTACGAGCAGTACTTC
>TRBJ1-2|TRBV7-9|NA|few
CASSLDGNYGYTF
TGTGCCAGCAGCTTAGACGGGAACTATGGCTACACCTTC
>TRBJ2-7|TRBV28|TRBD2|NA
CASSLLIAGAAYEQYF
TGTGCCAGCAGTCTCTTGATAGCGGGCGCTGCCTACGAGCAGTACTTC
>TRBJ1-6|TRBV3-1/TRBV3-2|NA|NA
CASSLANSPLHF
TGTGCCAGCAGCTTAGCAAATTCACCCCTCCACTTT
>TRBJ2-3|TRBV6-1|NA|many
CASSESASETQYF
TGTGCCAGCAGTGAATCCGCTAGTGAGACGCAGTATTTT
>TRBJ1-4|TRBV18|TRBD1|NA
CASSPPNAGGREKLLF
TGTGCCAGCTCACCACCAAATGCAGGGGGGCGCGAAAAACTGCTTTTT
>TRBJ2-5|TRBV9|TRBD2|NA
CASSVGSLAGVGETQYF
TGTGCCAGCAGCGTAGGGAGTCTAGCGGGAGTAGGGGAGACCCAGTACTTC
>TRBJ2-1|TRBV3-1/TRBV3-2|NA|NA
CASSQDRLGLYNEQFF
TGTGCCAGCAGCCAAGATAGGCTAGGTCTCTACAATGAGCAGTTCTTC
>TRBJ2-7|TRBV7-2|NA|NA
CASSPGLGWGNPGSYEQYF
TGTGCCAGCAGCCCGGGGTTGGGTTGGGGTAACCCCGGATCCTACGAGCAGTACTTC
>TRBJ1-6|TRBV13|NA|NA
CASSLATGRRSPLHF
TGTGCCAGCAGTCTTGCCACAGGGCGGAGGTCACCCCTCCACTTT
>TRBJ1-1|TRBV19|NA|NA
CASRDGMNTEAFF
TGTGCCAGTAGGGACGGGATGAACACTGAAGCTTTCTTT
>TRBJ1-2|TRBV9|NA|NA
CASSDLSGTRNYGYTF
TGTGCCAGCAGCGATCTGAGCGGGACACGAAACTATGGCTACACCTTC
>TRBJ1-5|TRBV28|NA|NA
CASRDDTSLWSQHF
TGTGCCAGCAGAGATGACACTTCGCTATGGTCCCAGCATTTT
>TRBJ2-2|TRBV5-1|TRBD1|NA
CASSSTGTANTGELFF
TGCGCCAGCAGCTCTACCGGGACAGCGAACACCGGGGAGCTGTTTTTT
>TRBJ2-3|TRBV5-4|NA|NA
CASSQKNRVFGTDTQYF
TGTGCCAGCAGCCAAAAGAACAGGGTTTTTGGCACAGATACGCAGTATTTT
>TRBJ1-2|TRBV3-1/TRBV3-2|TRBD1|medium-sized
CASSLAPTGMDDYGYTF
TGTGCCAGCAGCCTCGCCCCGACAGGGATGGACGACTATGGCTACACCTTC
>TRBJ2-1|TRBV29-1|TRBD2|NA
CSVWSGLAGGNEQFF
TGCAGCGTTTGGTCCGGACTAGCGGGAGGAAATGAGCAGTTCTTC
>TRBJ2-7|TRBV10-3|TRBD1|once
CAIRGDHRGSYEQYF
TGTGCCATCAGGGGCGATCACAGGGGTTCCTACGAGCAGTACTTC
>TRBJ2-7|TRBV4-3|TRBD2|NA
CASSQDTSGSSYEQYF
TGCGCCAGCAGCCAGGATACTAGCGGGAGCTCCTACGAGCAGTACTTC
>TRBJ2-1|TRBV11-3|NA|once
CASSPTGGLAYNEQFF
TGTGCCAGCAGCCCCACCGGGGGGCTCGCCTACAATGAGCAGTTCTTC
>TRBJ1-4|TRBV4-3|NA|once
CASSQDLVGGKLLF
TGCGCCAGCAGCCAAGATCTAGTCGGAGGAAAACTGCTTTTT
>TRBJ2-1|TRBV5-6|TRBD1|NA
CASSSGTAAYNEQFF
TGTGCCAGCAGCTCCGGGACAGCGGCCTACAATGAGCAGTTCTTC
>TRBJ2-2|TRBV29-1|TRBD1|NA
CSAQGADTGELFF
TGCAGCGCCCAGGGGGCGGACACCGGGGAGCTGTTTTTT